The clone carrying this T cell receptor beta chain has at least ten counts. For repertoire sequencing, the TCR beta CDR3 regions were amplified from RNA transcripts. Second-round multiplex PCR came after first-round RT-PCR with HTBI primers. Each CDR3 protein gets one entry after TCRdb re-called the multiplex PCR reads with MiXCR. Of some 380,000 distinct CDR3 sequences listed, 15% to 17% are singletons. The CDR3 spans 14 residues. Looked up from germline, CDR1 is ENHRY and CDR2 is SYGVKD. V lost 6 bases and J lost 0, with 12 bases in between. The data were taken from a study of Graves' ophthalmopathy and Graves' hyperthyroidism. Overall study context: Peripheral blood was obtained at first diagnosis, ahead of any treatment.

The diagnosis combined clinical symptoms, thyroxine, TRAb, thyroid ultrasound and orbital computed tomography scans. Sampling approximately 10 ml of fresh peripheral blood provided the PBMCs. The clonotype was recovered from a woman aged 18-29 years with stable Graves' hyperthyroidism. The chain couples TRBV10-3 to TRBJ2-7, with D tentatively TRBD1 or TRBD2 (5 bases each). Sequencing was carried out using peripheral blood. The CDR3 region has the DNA TGTGCCATCAGCACCGGGACCGCCTCCTACGAGCAGTACTTC. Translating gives CAISTGTASYEQYF.